Only a few counts were recorded for the clone carrying this TCR beta chain. The antigen is not known. The sample originates from a study of vaccination and CD4 T cells after COVID-19. The CDR3 spans 14 residues. V dropped 5 bases and J dropped 2 bases, with 10 bases sitting between them. The Oncomine TCR Beta short-read assay sequenced DNA from cultured CD4+ T cells. TCRdb re-called the PCR reads with MiXCR, one entry per CDR3 protein. The repertoire holds 6,000 or so distinct CDR3 sequences, with about half as singletons. Regarding treatment: roughly 10-day PBMC culture with coronavirus spike peptide pools or control peptides (ViraFEST assay).

This TCR came from a human donor who had recovered from COVID-19. The sample was CD4+ T cells from blood, cultured in vitro. V is TRBV12-3 or TRBV12-4 and J is TRBJ1-3; tentatively, D is TRBD1 (6 bases). CDR3 coding DNA: TGTGCCAGCAGTCCTCGGACAGCTGGAAACACCATATATTTT. Protein: CASSPRTAGNTIYF.